This T cell receptor beta chain was recorded in a study of shared clonotypes between healthy human individuals. Regarding the study as a whole: An expected dependence of interdonor clonotype sharing on sequencing depth was noted.

Sequencing of unsorted PBMC DNA was carried out using ten immunoSEQ deep assay plates. TCRdb's table, derived via immunoSEQ multiplex PCR, lists solely in-frame clones and lacks some. This table holds 400,000 to 500,000 clones, approximately 79% found once. When samples were unsorted, approximately 90 million PBMCs were used for genomic DNA. Remarks on this clone: Its cognate antigen is unknown.

Sequencing was performed on PBMCs. The clonotype comes from a woman in her forties in good health. Some clones in this sample may be carry-over from other donors' samples.

CDR3 amino acids: CASSPEGSMPYNEQFF. CDR3 DNA sequence: TGCGCCAGCAGCCCGGAGGGGAGTATGCCTTACAATGAGCAGTTCTTC. V gene TRBV5-1 combines with J gene TRBJ2-1, with D possibly TRBD2 on 6 matching bases. Germline V gives CDR1 SGHRS, CDR2 YFSETQ. The ends were cut back, 4 bases at V and 4 bases at J, with 18 bases in the middle. The CDR3 extends over 16 amino acids.